This T cell receptor beta chain was recovered during a study of identical twins. Overall study findings and caveats: Zero-insertion analyses were open to partial confounding by invariant MAIT and iNKT cells. Abundant cord blood beta clonotypes carried fewer insertions; memory repertoires showed none.

Trimming stripped 4 bases from V and 5 bases from J, with 13 bases between. The CDR3 totals 15 residues. Germline CDR1 KGHDR, CDR2 SFDVKD. TCRdb ran MiXCR on the 5' RACE reads and lists one entry per CDR3 protein. Of about 250,000 distinct CDR3 sequences in the sample, approximately 8.3% are singletons; the top ten hold over 2.5%. This clonotype has a handful of counts. Its antigen is not identified. This sample also belongs to another study, concerning yellow fever vaccine responses in identical twins.

Sample: CD8+ T cells sorted from blood. This clonotype was obtained from a woman between 18 and 29 years old in good health. The chain combines TRBV24-1 with TRBJ2-2; possible D gene TRBD2, 5 bases. The CDR3 reads CATSDGERFTGELFF. CDR3 in DNA: TGTGCCACCAGTGACGGGGAGAGGTTTACCGGGGAGCTGTTTTTT.